The rows below give T cell receptor beta chains drawn from one sample of a study of T cells in Graves' hyperthyroidism and ophthalmopathy. MiXCR was run by TCRdb on the multiplex PCR reads, yielding one entry per CDR3 protein. The sample yields about 380,000 distinct CDR3 sequences, roughly 20% seen once. Sequencing input: blood. The receptors stem from a man aged 18 to 30 with Graves' ophthalmopathy. CDR3s include the opening cysteine and the closing phenylalanine or tryptophan. A D gene is named only where the DNA matches it firmly. Size is stated for part of the rows, as once, few or many counts, or as a class when the clone is expanded.

CDR3 DNA: TGTGCCAGCTCACCTGAGTTTCAGACCCAGTACTTC
CDR3 protein: CASSPEFQTQYF
J gene: TRBJ2-5
D gene: -
CDR3 length: 12
clone size: many
V gene: TRBV18

CDR3 DNA: TGCGCCAGCAGCCAATTCATTCTGGGGCAGGTTCCGAACACTGAAGCTTTCTTT
CDR3 protein: CASSQFILGQVPNTEAFF
J gene: TRBJ1-1
D gene: -
CDR3 length: 18
clone size: -
V gene: TRBV4-1

CDR3 DNA: TGTGCCAGCAGTGGACAGGTACTTCAGCCCCAGCATTTT
CDR3 protein: CASSGQVLQPQHF
J gene: TRBJ1-5
D gene: TRBD1
CDR3 length: 13
clone size: -
V gene: TRBV6-5

CDR3 DNA: TGTGCCAGCAGTATAACAGGGGGCCCCAACAATGAGCAGTTCTTC
CDR3 protein: CASSITGGPNNEQFF
J gene: TRBJ2-1
D gene: TRBD1
CDR3 length: 15
clone size: -
V gene: TRBV7-9

CDR3 DNA: TGTGCCAGCAGTGGACCGGGGACAGGGGACTACAATGAGCAGTTCTTC
CDR3 protein: CASSGPGTGDYNEQFF
J gene: TRBJ2-1
D gene: TRBD1
CDR3 length: 16
clone size: many
V gene: TRBV6-1

CDR3 DNA: TGCAGTGCTAGCGACAGGGGGTATGGCTACACCTTC
CDR3 protein: CSASDRGYGYTF
J gene: TRBJ1-2
D gene: TRBD1
CDR3 length: 12
clone size: many
V gene: TRBV20-1

CDR3 DNA: TGTGCCAGCAGCCGGGGACAGGGTATCAATGAGCAGTTCTTC
CDR3 protein: CASSRGQGINEQFF
J gene: TRBJ2-1
D gene: TRBD1
CDR3 length: 14
clone size: many
V gene: TRBV3-1

CDR3 DNA: TGCGCCAGCAGCTATACCGGGACAGGAGACTACGAGCAGTACTTC
CDR3 protein: CASSYTGTGDYEQYF
J gene: TRBJ2-7
D gene: TRBD1
CDR3 length: 15
clone size: -
V gene: TRBV4-3

CDR3 DNA: TGTGCCAGCAGCTTAGGGACAGCCAAAAACATTCAGTACTTC
CDR3 protein: CASSLGTAKNIQYF
J gene: TRBJ2-4
D gene: -
CDR3 length: 14
clone size: -
V gene: TRBV7-8

CDR3 DNA: TGTGCCAGCAGCGTAGGCCCCGGGACAACCTACGAGCAGTACTTC
CDR3 protein: CASSVGPGTTYEQYF
J gene: TRBJ2-7
D gene: -
CDR3 length: 15
clone size: -
V gene: TRBV9

CDR3 DNA: TGTGCCACATCCACTGCCGGGGGGGGCACAGATACGCAGTATTTT
CDR3 protein: CATSTAGGGTDTQYF
J gene: TRBJ2-3
D gene: TRBD2
CDR3 length: 15
clone size: -
V gene: TRBV19

CDR3 DNA: TGTGCCAGCTCACGAGGGACAGATGAAGCTTTCTTT
CDR3 protein: CASSRGTDEAFF
J gene: TRBJ1-1
D gene: TRBD1
CDR3 length: 12
clone size: -
V gene: TRBV18

CDR3 DNA: TGCAGTGCGGGACAGGGACTAGATCAGCCCCAGCATTTT
CDR3 protein: CSAGQGLDQPQHF
J gene: TRBJ1-5
D gene: TRBD1
CDR3 length: 13
clone size: few
V gene: TRBV20-1

CDR3 DNA: TGTGCCAGCAGTAGCTGGAGGGACAGTTCGCGGGGACGCACAGATACGCAGTATTTT
CDR3 protein: CASSSWRDSSRGRTDTQYF
J gene: TRBJ2-3
D gene: -
CDR3 length: 19
clone size: many
V gene: TRBV6-1

CDR3 DNA: TGTGCCAGCAGCCTCCTCGTCGCAGGGGGCTTTAGCTCTGGAAACACCATATATTTT
CDR3 protein: CASSLLVAGGFSSGNTIYF
J gene: TRBJ1-3
D gene: TRBD1
CDR3 length: 19
clone size: few
V gene: TRBV7-8

CDR3 DNA: TGCGCCAGCAGTGAGAGCGTCCTAGGCCGAAGCACAGATACGCAGTATTTT
CDR3 protein: CASSESVLGRSTDTQYF
J gene: TRBJ2-3
D gene: -
CDR3 length: 17
clone size: -
V gene: TRBV10-1

CDR3 DNA: TGCAGTGCCCAGGATGAAAAACTGTTTTTT
CDR3 protein: CSAQDEKLFF
J gene: TRBJ1-4
D gene: -
CDR3 length: 10
clone size: few
V gene: TRBV20-1

CDR3 DNA: TGTGCCAGCAGTTTATCAGGCACGGTAGATTCACCCCTCCACTTT
CDR3 protein: CASSLSGTVDSPLHF
J gene: TRBJ1-6
D gene: -
CDR3 length: 15
clone size: many
V gene: TRBV12-3/TRBV12-4

CDR3 DNA: TGTGCCAGCAGCCAAGAAGCAGGGGGTGCTGAAGCTTTCTTT
CDR3 protein: CASSQEAGGAEAFF
J gene: TRBJ1-1
D gene: TRBD1
CDR3 length: 14
clone size: many
V gene: TRBV14

CDR3 DNA: TGTGCCAGCAGTCTTCGAGGGGGTGGAAATGAGCAGTTCTTC
CDR3 protein: CASSLRGGGNEQFF
J gene: TRBJ2-1
D gene: -
CDR3 length: 14
clone size: many
V gene: TRBV12-3/TRBV12-4

CDR3 DNA: TGTGCCAGCAGCCCCCCCCCCGTCTATGGCTACACCTTC
CDR3 protein: CASSPPPVYGYTF
J gene: TRBJ1-2
D gene: -
CDR3 length: 13
clone size: many
V gene: TRBV28

CDR3 DNA: TGTGCCAGCCTAACAGGGGGGGAGACCCAGTACTTC
CDR3 protein: CASLTGGETQYF
J gene: TRBJ2-5
D gene: TRBD1
CDR3 length: 12
clone size: many
V gene: TRBV6-1

CDR3 DNA: TGTGCCAGCAGCTTGGTTCAGGGGTACTATGGCTACACCTTC
CDR3 protein: CASSLVQGYYGYTF
J gene: TRBJ1-2
D gene: -
CDR3 length: 14
clone size: -
V gene: TRBV5-4

CDR3 DNA: TGTGCCAGCAGCGTAGGGCAGTCCACAGATACGCAGTATTTT
CDR3 protein: CASSVGQSTDTQYF
J gene: TRBJ2-3
D gene: -
CDR3 length: 14
clone size: many
V gene: TRBV9

CDR3 DNA: TGTGCCAGCAGCCCCGGCGGGGGCGGGGATCAGCCCCAGCATTTT
CDR3 protein: CASSPGGGGDQPQHF
J gene: TRBJ1-5
D gene: -
CDR3 length: 15
clone size: many
V gene: TRBV28

CDR3 DNA: TGTGCCAGCAGTGAATACGCGGGTCGTTATGGCTACACCTTC
CDR3 protein: CASSEYAGRYGYTF
J gene: TRBJ1-2
D gene: -
CDR3 length: 14
clone size: -
V gene: TRBV6-1

CDR3 DNA: TGTGCCAGCACCCCAACGACCTGGCAGCCCCAGCATTTT
CDR3 protein: CASTPTTWQPQHF
J gene: TRBJ1-5
D gene: -
CDR3 length: 13
clone size: many
V gene: TRBV2

CDR3 DNA: TGTGCCAGCAGCCAAGATTGGGGACAGGGGGCTCAAGAGACCCAGTACTTC
CDR3 protein: CASSQDWGQGAQETQYF
J gene: TRBJ2-5
D gene: TRBD1
CDR3 length: 17
clone size: -
V gene: TRBV3-1

CDR3 DNA: TGTGCCAGCAGTTATTCGGCGGGAGAACTCAATCAGCCCCAGCATTTT
CDR3 protein: CASSYSAGELNQPQHF
J gene: TRBJ1-5
D gene: -
CDR3 length: 16
clone size: many
V gene: TRBV27

CDR3 DNA: TGTGCCAGCAGTCCCTCCCCGGACTGGGGATACACTGAAGCTTTCTTT
CDR3 protein: CASSPSPDWGYTEAFF
J gene: TRBJ1-1
D gene: -
CDR3 length: 16
clone size: many
V gene: TRBV27

CDR3 DNA: TGTGCCATCATGCCGGGGAACACCGGGGAGCTGTTTTTT
CDR3 protein: CAIMPGNTGELFF
J gene: TRBJ2-2
D gene: -
CDR3 length: 13
clone size: -
V gene: TRBV10-3

CDR3 DNA: TGTGCCAGCAGTTTCGAGACAGGGGGGTCCTACGAGCAGTACTTC
CDR3 protein: CASSFETGGSYEQYF
J gene: TRBJ2-7
D gene: TRBD1
CDR3 length: 15
clone size: -
V gene: TRBV27

CDR3 DNA: TGTGCCAGCAGTTTGCAGCAGGAGACCCAGTACTTC
CDR3 protein: CASSLQQETQYF
J gene: TRBJ2-5
D gene: -
CDR3 length: 12
clone size: many
V gene: TRBV12-3/TRBV12-4

CDR3 DNA: TGTGCCAGCAGTTTCAGTCTAGGACAGTATGGCTACACCTTC
CDR3 protein: CASSFSLGQYGYTF
J gene: TRBJ1-2
D gene: -
CDR3 length: 14
clone size: many
V gene: TRBV28

CDR3 DNA: TGTGCCAGCAGCCAAGCGTTATGGGGAACAGGGTACAATGAGCAGTTCTTC
CDR3 protein: CASSQALWGTGYNEQFF
J gene: TRBJ2-1
D gene: -
CDR3 length: 17
clone size: few
V gene: TRBV3-1

CDR3 DNA: TGTGCCAGCAGTTTAGGGGACGGCCGAGAGACCCAGTACTTC
CDR3 protein: CASSLGDGRETQYF
J gene: TRBJ2-5
D gene: -
CDR3 length: 14
clone size: many
V gene: TRBV28

CDR3 DNA: TGCGCCAGCAGCCAAGAGAAACTTTGGGGCACAGATACGCAGTATTTT
CDR3 protein: CASSQEKLWGTDTQYF
J gene: TRBJ2-3
D gene: -
CDR3 length: 16
clone size: few
V gene: TRBV4-1

CDR3 DNA: TGTGCCAGCAGCCACCAAGAGACCCAGTACTTC
CDR3 protein: CASSHQETQYF
J gene: TRBJ2-5
D gene: -
CDR3 length: 11
clone size: many
V gene: TRBV11-1

CDR3 DNA: TGTGCCAGCAGTGACTCGTACAACCAAAACATTCAGTACTTC
CDR3 protein: CASSDSYNQNIQYF
J gene: TRBJ2-4
D gene: -
CDR3 length: 14
clone size: -
V gene: TRBV6-1

CDR3 DNA: TGTGCCAGTAGTATTGGGGGACACATTCAGTACTTC
CDR3 protein: CASSIGGHIQYF
J gene: TRBJ2-4
D gene: -
CDR3 length: 12
clone size: many
V gene: TRBV19

CDR3 DNA: TGCGCCAGCAGCTTGGCCCCGGGGTCGAGCACTGAAGCTTTCTTT
CDR3 protein: CASSLAPGSSTEAFF
J gene: TRBJ1-1
D gene: -
CDR3 length: 15
clone size: many
V gene: TRBV5-1

CDR3 DNA: TGTGCCAGCAGTTACGTGGGCTATGAGCAGTTCTTC
CDR3 protein: CASSYVGYEQFF
J gene: TRBJ2-1
D gene: -
CDR3 length: 12
clone size: few
V gene: TRBV6-2/TRBV6-3

CDR3 DNA: TGTGCCAGCAGGCGACAGTTATCTGGGGCCAACGTCCTGACTTTC
CDR3 protein: CASRRQLSGANVLTF
J gene: TRBJ2-6
D gene: -
CDR3 length: 15
clone size: -
V gene: TRBV6-2/TRBV6-3

CDR3 DNA: TGTGCCAGCAGCGTAGTAGTTGGGGACGGGGAGCTGTTTTTT
CDR3 protein: CASSVVVGDGELFF
J gene: TRBJ2-2
D gene: -
CDR3 length: 14
clone size: few
V gene: TRBV9

CDR3 DNA: TGTGCCAGCCAAAGGACAGGGACGCTTGATACGCAGTATTTT
CDR3 protein: CASQRTGTLDTQYF
J gene: TRBJ2-3
D gene: TRBD1
CDR3 length: 14
clone size: -
V gene: TRBV9

CDR3 DNA: TGCGCCAGCAGCTTGGACAGAGGGACAACTAATGAAAAACTGTTTTTT
CDR3 protein: CASSLDRGTTNEKLFF
J gene: TRBJ1-4
D gene: -
CDR3 length: 16
clone size: few
V gene: TRBV5-1

CDR3 DNA: TGTGCCAGCAGTTTATCGGGGCTCTATGGCTACACCTTC
CDR3 protein: CASSLSGLYGYTF
J gene: TRBJ1-2
D gene: -
CDR3 length: 13
clone size: -
V gene: TRBV28

CDR3 DNA: TGTGCCAGCAGCTCCTTCGGGCGGGGGGCTGGGAATGAGCAGTTCTTC
CDR3 protein: CASSSFGRGAGNEQFF
J gene: TRBJ2-1
D gene: TRBD2
CDR3 length: 16
clone size: few
V gene: TRBV7-9

CDR3 DNA: TGTGCCACAGGACAGGGGTGGAATTCACCCCTCCACTTT
CDR3 protein: CATGQGWNSPLHF
J gene: TRBJ1-6
D gene: TRBD1
CDR3 length: 13
clone size: -
V gene: TRBV19

CDR3 DNA: TGCAGTGCTAGGGGGAGTCGGTCCTACGAGCAGTACTTC
CDR3 protein: CSARGSRSYEQYF
J gene: TRBJ2-7
D gene: -
CDR3 length: 13
clone size: few
V gene: TRBV20-1

CDR3 DNA: TGTGCCAGCAGAGGAGGGGCTGAGACCGGGGAGCTGTTTTTT
CDR3 protein: CASRGGAETGELFF
J gene: TRBJ2-2
D gene: -
CDR3 length: 14
clone size: -
V gene: TRBV12-3/TRBV12-4

CDR3 DNA: TGCAGTGCTAGGTCGAGGGGACCAACCACGGAGACCCAGTACTTC
CDR3 protein: CSARSRGPTTETQYF
J gene: TRBJ2-5
D gene: -
CDR3 length: 15
clone size: many
V gene: TRBV20-1